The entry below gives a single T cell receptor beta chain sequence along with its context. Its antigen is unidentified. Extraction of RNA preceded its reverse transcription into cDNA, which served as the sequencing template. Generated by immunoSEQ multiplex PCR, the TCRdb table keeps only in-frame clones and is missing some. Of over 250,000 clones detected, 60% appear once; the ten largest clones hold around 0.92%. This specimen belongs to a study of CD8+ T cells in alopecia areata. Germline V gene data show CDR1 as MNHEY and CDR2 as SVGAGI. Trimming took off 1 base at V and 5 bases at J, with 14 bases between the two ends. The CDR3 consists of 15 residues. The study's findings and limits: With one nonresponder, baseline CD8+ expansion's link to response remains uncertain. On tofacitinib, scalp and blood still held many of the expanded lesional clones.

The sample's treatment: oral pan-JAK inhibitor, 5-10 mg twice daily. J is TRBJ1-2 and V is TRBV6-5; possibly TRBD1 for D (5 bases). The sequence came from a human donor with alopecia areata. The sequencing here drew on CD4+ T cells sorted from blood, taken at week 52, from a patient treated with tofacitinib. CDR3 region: CASSYYRSHPYGYTF. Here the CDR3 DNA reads TGTGCCAGCAGTTACTACAGGTCACACCCTTATGGCTACACCTTC.